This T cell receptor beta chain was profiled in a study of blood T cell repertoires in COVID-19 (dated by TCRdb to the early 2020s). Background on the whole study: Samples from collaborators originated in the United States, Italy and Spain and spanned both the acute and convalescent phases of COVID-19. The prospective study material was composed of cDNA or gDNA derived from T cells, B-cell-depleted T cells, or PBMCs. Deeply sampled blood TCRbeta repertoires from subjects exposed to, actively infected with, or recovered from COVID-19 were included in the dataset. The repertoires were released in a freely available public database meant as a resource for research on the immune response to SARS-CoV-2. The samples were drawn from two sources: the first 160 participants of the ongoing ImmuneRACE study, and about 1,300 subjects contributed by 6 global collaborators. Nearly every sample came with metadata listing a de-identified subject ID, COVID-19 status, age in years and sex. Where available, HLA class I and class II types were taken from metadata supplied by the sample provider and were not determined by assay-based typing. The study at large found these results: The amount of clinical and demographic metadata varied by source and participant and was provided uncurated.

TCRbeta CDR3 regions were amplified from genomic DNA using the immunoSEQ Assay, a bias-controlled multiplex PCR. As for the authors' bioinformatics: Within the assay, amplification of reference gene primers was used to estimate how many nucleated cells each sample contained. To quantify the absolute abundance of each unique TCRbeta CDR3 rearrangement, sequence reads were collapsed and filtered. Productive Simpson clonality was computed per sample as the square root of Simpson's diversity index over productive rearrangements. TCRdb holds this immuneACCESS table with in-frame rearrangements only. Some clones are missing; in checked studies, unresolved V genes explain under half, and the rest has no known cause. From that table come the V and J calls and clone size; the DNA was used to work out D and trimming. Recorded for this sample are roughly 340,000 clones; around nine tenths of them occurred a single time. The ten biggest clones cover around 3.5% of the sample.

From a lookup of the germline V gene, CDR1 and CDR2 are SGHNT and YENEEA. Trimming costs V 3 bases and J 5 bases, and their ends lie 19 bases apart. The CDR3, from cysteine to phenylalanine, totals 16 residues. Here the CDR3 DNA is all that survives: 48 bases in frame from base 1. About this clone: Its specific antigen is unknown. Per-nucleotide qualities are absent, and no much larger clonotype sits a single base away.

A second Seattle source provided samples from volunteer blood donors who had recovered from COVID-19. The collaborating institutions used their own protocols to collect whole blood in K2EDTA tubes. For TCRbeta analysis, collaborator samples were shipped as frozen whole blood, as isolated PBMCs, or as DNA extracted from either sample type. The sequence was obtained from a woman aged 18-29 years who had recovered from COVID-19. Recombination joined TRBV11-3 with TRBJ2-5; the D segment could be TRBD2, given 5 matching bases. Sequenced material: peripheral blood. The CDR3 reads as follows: CASSFSSVGIGETQYF. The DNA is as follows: TGTGCCAGCAGCTTTTCGAGTGTCGGGATCGGGGAGACCCAGTACTTC.